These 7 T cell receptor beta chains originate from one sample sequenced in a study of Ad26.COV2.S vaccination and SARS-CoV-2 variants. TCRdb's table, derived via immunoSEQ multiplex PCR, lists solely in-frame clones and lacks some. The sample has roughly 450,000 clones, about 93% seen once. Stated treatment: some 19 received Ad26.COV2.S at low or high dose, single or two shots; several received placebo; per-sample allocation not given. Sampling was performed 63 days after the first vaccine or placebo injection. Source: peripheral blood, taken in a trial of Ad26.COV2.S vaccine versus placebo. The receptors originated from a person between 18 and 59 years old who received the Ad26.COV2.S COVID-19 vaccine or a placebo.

The CDR3 region has the DNA TGCAGCGTTGACACGAACACTGAAGCTTTCTTT. Translated, it gives CSVDTNTEAFF. This chain links TRBV29-1 with TRBJ1-1; D gene ambiguous. Trimming removed 3 bases from V and 1 base from J, with 3 bases in between. This CDR3 region has 11 residues. Per germline, CDR1 SQVTM and CDR2 ANQGSEA.

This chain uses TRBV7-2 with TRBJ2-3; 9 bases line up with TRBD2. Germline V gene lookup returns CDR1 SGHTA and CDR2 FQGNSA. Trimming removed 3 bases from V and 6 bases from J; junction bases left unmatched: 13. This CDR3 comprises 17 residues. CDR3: CASSFSASGTMRDTQYF. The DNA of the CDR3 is TGTGCCAGCAGCTTTTCGGCTAGCGGGACAATGAGGGATACGCAGTATTTT.

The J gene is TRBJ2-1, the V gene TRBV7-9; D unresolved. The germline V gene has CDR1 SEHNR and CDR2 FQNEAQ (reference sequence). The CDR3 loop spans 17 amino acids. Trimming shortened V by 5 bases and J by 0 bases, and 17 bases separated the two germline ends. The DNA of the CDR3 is TGTGCCAGCAGCGGGTCCGCCCCACCGGCCTCCTACAATGAGCAGTTCTTC. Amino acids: CASSGSAPPASYNEQFF.

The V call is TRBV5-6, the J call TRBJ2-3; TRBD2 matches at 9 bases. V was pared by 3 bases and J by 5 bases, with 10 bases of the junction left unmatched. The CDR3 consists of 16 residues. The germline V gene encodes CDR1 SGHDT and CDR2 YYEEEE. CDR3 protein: CASSSRVGLAVDTQYF. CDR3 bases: TGTGCCAGCAGCTCGCGGGTGGGACTAGCTGTAGATACGCAGTATTTT.

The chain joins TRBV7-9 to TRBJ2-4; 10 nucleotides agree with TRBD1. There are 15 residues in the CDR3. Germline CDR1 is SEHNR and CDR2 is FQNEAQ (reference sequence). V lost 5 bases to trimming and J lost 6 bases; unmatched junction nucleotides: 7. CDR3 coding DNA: TGTGCCAGCAGCCTCTCGACAGGGGGCTTAAACATTCAGTACTTC. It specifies CASSLSTGGLNIQYF. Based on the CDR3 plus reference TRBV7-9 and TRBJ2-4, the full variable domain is DTGVSQNPRHKITKRGQNVTFRCDPISEHNRLYWYRQTLGQGPEFLTYFQNEAQLEKSRLLSDRFSAERPKGSFSTLEIQRTEQGDSAMYLCASSLSTGGLNIQYFGAGTRLSVL.

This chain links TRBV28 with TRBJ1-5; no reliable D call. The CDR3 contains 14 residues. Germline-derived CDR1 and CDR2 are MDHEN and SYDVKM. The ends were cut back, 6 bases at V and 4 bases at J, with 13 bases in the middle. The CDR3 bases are TGTGCCAGCAGGACCCTGGGGAGGAATCAGCCCCAGCATTTT. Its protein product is CASRTLGRNQPQHF.

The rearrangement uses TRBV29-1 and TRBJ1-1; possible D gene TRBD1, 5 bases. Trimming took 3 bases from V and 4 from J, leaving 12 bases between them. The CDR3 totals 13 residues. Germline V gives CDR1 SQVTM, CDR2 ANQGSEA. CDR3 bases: TGCAGCGTTGACCGGAACAGGTTCACTGAAGCTTTCTTT. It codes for CSVDRNRFTEAFF. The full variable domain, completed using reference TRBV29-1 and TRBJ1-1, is SAVISQKPSRDICQRGTSLTIQCQVDSQVTMMFWYRQQPGQSLTLIATANQGSEATYESGFVIDKFPISRPNLTFSTLTVSNMSPEDSSIYLCSVDRNRFTEAFFGQGTRLTVV.